The clone carrying this TCR beta chain was seen many times. Its antigen remains unidentified. These data belong to a study of T cell repertoires in cytomegalovirus infection. As for the study in general: Through public TCR beta signatures, both CMV infection and matching HLA type were indicated.

Study outcomes and limitations: What dominated the ex vivo response were HLA-C-restricted CMV-specific TCR beta clonotypes.

V lost 5 bases to trimming and J lost 3 bases; unmatched junction nucleotides: 15. The germline V gene encodes CDR1 SGHTA and CDR2 FQGNSA. This CDR3 has 19 residues. TCRdb reanalysed the reads using MiXCR and keeps one entry per CDR3 protein. Of 370,000 or so distinct CDR3 sequences detected, about 35% appear once; the ten largest clones hold roughly 13%. The sequencing here drew on cultured PBMCs, taken from culture after CMV antigen stimulation. The J gene is TRBJ2-1, the V gene TRBV7-2, with TRBD2 matching over 11 bases. This TCR was sampled from a human donor in good health (CMV status not recorded). Some clones in this sample may be carry-over from other donors' samples. CDR3 region: CASSTISGTSGSYYNEQFF. The CDR3 DNA reads as TGTGCCAGCAGCACAATCTCCGGGACTAGCGGATCTTACTACAATGAGCAGTTCTTC. Drawing the rest from reference TRBV7-2 and TRBJ2-1, the complete variable domain is GAGVSQSPSNKVTEKGKDVELRCDPISGHTALYWYRQSLGQGLEFLIYFQGNSAPDKSGLPSDRFSAERTGGSVSTLTIQRTQQEDSAVYLCASSTISGTSGSYYNEQFFGPGTRLTVL.